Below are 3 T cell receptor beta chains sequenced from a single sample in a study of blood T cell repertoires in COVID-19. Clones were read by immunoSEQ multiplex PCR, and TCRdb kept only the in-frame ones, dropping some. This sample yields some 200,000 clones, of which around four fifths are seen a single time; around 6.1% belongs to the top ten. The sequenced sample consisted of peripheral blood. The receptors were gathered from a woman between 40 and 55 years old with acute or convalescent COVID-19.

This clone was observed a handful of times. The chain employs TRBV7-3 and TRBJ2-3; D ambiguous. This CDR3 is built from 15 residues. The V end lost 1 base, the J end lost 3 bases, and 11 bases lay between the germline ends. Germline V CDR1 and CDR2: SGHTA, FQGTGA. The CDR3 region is CASSLIPGTTDTQYF. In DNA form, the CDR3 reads TGTGCCAGCAGCTTAATACCAGGAACGACAGATACGCAGTATTTT.

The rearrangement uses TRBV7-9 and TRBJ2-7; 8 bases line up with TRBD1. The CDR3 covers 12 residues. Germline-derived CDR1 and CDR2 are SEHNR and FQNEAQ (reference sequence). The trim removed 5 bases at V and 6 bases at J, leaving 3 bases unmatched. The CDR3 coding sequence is TGTGCCAGCAGCCCGACAGGGGTCGAGCAGTACTTC. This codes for CASSPTGVEQYF. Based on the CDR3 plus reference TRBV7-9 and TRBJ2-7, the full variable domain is DTGVSQNPRHKITKRGQNVTFRCDPISEHNRLYWYRQTLGQGPEFLTYFQNEAQLEKSRLLSDRFSAERPKGSFSTLEIQRTEQGDSAMYLCASSPTGVEQYFGPGTRLTVT.

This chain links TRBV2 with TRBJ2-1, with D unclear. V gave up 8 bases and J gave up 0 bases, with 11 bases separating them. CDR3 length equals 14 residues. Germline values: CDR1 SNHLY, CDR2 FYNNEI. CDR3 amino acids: CASGARSSYNEQFF. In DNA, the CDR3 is TGTGCCAGCGGAGCGAGAAGCTCCTACAATGAGCAGTTCTTC.